This TCR beta chain was sequenced for a study of blood T cell repertoires in COVID-19. Whole-study context: From the United States, Italy and Spain came samples of acute and convalescent COVID-19. T cells, B-cell-depleted T cells, or PBMCs provided the cDNA or gDNA that served as material.

Germline CDR1 is MDHEN and CDR2 is SYDVKM. Trimming cost V 6 bases and J 4 bases; bases outside gene matches: 8. This CDR3 has 15 amino acids. Original handling: Scientists estimated how many nucleated cells there were by amplifying reference gene primers. Assay: immunoSEQ multiplex PCR; the TCRdb copy retains only in-frame clones and omits some. The DNA gave D and trimming, while V, J and clone size come from that table. This table has 30,000 to 35,000 clones, about 87% appearing once. This clone was seen just once. The specimen sequenced was peripheral blood. This TCR was recovered from a man in his 70s with acute or convalescent COVID-19. The chain couples TRBV28 to TRBJ2-1, with 8 nucleotides matching TRBD1. The CDR3 region is CASRPDRGFYNEQFF. For the CDR3, the DNA is TGTGCCAGCAGGCCTGACAGGGGTTTTTACAATGAGCAGTTCTTC.